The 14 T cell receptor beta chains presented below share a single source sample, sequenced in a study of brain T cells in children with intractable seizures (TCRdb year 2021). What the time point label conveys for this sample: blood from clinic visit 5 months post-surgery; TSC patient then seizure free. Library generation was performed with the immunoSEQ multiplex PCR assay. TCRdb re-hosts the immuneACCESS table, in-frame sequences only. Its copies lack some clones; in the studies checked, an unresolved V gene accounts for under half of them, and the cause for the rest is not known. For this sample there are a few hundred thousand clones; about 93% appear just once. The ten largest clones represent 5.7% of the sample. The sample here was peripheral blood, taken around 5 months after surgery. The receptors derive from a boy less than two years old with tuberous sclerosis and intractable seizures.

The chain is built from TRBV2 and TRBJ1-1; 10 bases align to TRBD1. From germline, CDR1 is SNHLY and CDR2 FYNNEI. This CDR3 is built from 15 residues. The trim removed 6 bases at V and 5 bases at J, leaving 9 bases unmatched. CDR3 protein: CASSRRQGAITEAFF. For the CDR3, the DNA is TGTGCCAGCAGCCGCCGACAGGGGGCTATTACTGAAGCTTTCTTT.

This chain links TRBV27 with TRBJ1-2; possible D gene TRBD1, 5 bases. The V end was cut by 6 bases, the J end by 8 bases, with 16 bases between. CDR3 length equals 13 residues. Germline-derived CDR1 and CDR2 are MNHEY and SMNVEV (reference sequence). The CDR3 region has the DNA TGTGCCAGCAGGGGAGGGACGCGGAGAGGCTACACCTTC. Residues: CASRGGTRRGYTF.

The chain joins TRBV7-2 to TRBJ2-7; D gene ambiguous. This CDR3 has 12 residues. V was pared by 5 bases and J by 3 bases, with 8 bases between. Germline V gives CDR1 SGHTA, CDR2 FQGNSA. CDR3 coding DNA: TGTGCCAGCAGCAAGATATACTACGAGCAGTACTTC. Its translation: CASSKIYYEQYF.

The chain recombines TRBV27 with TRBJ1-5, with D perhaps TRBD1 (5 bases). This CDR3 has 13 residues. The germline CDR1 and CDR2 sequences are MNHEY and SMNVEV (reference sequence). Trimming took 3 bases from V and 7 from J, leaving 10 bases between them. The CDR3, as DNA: TGTGCCAGCAGTTTTCTGGGGGAACAGCCCCAGCATTTT. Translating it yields CASSFLGEQPQHF.

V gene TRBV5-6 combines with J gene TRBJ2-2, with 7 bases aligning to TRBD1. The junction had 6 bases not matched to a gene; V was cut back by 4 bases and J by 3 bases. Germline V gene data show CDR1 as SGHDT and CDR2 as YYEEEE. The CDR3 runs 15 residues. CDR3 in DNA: TGTGCCAGCAGCCCCGACAGGGAAGACACCGGGGAGCTGTTTTTT. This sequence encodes CASSPDREDTGELFF.

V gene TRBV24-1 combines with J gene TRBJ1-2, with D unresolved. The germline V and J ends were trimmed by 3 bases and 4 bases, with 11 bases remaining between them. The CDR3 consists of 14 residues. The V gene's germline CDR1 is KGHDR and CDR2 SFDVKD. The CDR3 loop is CATSDAGRIYGYTF. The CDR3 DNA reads TGTGCCACCAGTGATGCCGGTCGAATCTATGGCTACACCTTC.

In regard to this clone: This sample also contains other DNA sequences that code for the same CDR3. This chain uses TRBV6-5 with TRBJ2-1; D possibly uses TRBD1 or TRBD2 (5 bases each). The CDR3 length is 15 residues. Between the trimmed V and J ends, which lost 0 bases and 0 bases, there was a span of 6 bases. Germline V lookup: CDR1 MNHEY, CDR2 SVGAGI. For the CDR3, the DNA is TGTGCCAGCAGTTACTCGGGGGTCTCCTACAATGAGCAGTTCTTC. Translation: CASSYSGVSYNEQFF.

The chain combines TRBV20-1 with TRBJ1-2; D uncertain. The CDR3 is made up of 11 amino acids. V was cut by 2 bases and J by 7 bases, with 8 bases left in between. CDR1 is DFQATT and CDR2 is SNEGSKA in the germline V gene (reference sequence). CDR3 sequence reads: CSARHNGGYTF. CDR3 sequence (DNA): TGCAGTGCTAGACACAACGGTGGCTACACCTTC.

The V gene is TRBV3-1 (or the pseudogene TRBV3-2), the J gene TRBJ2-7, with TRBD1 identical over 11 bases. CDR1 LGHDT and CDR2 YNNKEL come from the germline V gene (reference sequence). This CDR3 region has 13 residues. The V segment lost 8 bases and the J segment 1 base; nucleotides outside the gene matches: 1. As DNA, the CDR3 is TGTGCCAGCCGGGACAGGGGGTCCTACGAGCAGTACTTC. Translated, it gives CASRDRGSYEQYF.

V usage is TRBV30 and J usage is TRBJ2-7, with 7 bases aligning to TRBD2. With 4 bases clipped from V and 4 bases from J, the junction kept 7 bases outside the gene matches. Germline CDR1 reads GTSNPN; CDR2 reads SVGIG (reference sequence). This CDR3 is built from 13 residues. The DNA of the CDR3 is TGTGCCTGGATTCGGGGGAGGGTTTACGAGCAGTACTTC. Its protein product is CAWIRGRVYEQYF.

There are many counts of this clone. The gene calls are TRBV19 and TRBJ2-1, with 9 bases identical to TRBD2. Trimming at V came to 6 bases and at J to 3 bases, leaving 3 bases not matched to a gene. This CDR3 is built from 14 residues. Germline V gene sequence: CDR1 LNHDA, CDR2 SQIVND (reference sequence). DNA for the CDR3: TGTGCCAGTAGACTAGCGGGTATCTACAATGAGCAGTTCTTC. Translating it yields CASRLAGIYNEQFF.

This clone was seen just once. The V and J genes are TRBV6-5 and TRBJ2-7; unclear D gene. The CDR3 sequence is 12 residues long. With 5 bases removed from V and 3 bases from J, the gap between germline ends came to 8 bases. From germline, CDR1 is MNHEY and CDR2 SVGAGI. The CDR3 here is CASSNGFYEQYF. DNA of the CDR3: TGTGCCAGCAGTAATGGATTCTACGAGCAGTACTTC.

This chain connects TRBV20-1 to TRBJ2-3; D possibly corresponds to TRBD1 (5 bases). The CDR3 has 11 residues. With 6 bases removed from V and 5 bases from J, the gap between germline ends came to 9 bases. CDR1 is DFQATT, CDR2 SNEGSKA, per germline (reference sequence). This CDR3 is CSALTGDTQYF. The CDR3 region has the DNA TGCAGTGCCCTAACAGGAGATACGCAGTATTTT.

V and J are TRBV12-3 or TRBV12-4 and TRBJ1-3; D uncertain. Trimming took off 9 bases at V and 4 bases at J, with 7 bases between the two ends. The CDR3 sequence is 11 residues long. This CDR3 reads CARQRGNTIYF. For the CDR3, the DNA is TGTGCCAGACAGAGGGGAAACACCATATATTTT.